The rows below give T cell receptor beta chains drawn from one sample of a study of tumor and adjacent non-tumor tissue in lung cancer. TCRdb re-called the multiplex PCR reads through MiXCR, storing one row per CDR3 protein. The sample has some 80,000 distinct CDR3 sequences, approximately 72% seen once; the top ten hold roughly 9%. Sequences were obtained from lung tumor tissue. These receptors all come from a woman between 40 and 50 years old with non-small cell lung cancer. Both conserved end residues are trimmed from each CDR3. Clone size is shown for a subset of rows, as once, few, many or a class of expanded clone.

>TRBV5-8|TRBJ2-6|many
ASTHQLSGANVLT
>TRBV11-2|TRBJ2-1|few
ASGPDPETRNEQF
>TRBV2|TRBJ2-1|many
ASCPGTSREEQF
>TRBV11-2|TRBJ2-1|once
AISLGTSPYKEQF
>TRBV11-2|TRBJ1-6|-
ASSSLIGISSPLH
>TRBV20-1|TRBJ2-7|-
NTRKDTGEQY
>TRBV7-3|TRBJ2-1|-
ASSPREAGGLRSDNEQF
>TRBV11-2|TRBJ1-1|few
ASSLDGRVVVAF
>TRBV11-2|TRBJ2-1|-
ASSLRLTGLGYNEQF
>TRBV11-3|TRBJ2-7|-
ASSPPGGVYELY
>TRBV4-2|TRBJ1-2|-
ARSQATGSGGYT
>TRBV6-5|TRBJ2-3|-
VSSYSQTGADTQY
>TRBV2|TRBJ2-1|many
ASSESGNEQF
>TRBV5-1|TRBJ2-3|-
AGSVGTSGGAGWTDTQY
>TRBV11-2|TRBJ2-3|medium-sized
ASSHRTDTQY
>TRBV6-1|TRBJ2-3|once
ASSVPPLDTQY
>TRBV7-9|TRBJ2-1|-
ASRPGQGSWNEQF
>TRBV29-1|TRBJ2-3|few
SVYGGQLGTDTHY
>TRBV4-1|TRBJ1-4|many
ASSQGTGGRTNEKLF
>TRBV6-5|TRBJ1-1|-
ASSMGRDTETF
>TRBV11-3|TRBJ2-5|few
TSSPEGVTQY
>TRBV5-1|TRBJ1-3|many
ASSLGEGGNTIY
>TRBV28|TRBJ1-6|-
VSSSGGGVNSPLH
>TRBV15|TRBJ2-3|many
ATSRIDSAFRDTQY
>TRBV2|TRBJ2-6|-
ARRRTGSNSGANVLT
>TRBV5-5|TRBJ2-7|-
ASSFNYRVYEQY
>TRBV6-6|TRBJ2-2|-
ASAQDNTGELF
>TRBV14|TRBJ2-3|-
AISQGAGIDGTDTQY
>TRBV5-1|TRBJ2-7|-
ANSPELGEGRKQY
>TRBV11-2|TRBJ2-1|medium-sized
ASSRTGSDNEQF
>TRBV28|TRBJ2-3|-
DSGPRDRFKDTQC
>TRBV4-2|TRBJ2-7|-
SSSQMFAESSYEQY